This TCR beta chain was documented in a study of beta chain features in type 1 diabetes. The study, taken as a whole, reports: The similarity of naive, central memory and Treg TCRB repertoires appeared greater among patients than among healthy donors. There was a possibility that cDNA sequencing over-represented cells with high TCR expression. Researchers could not determine here whether HLA type influences TCRB rearrangement.

Without exception, sorted populations had purity beyond 95%. Sequencing targeted expressed TCRB transcripts, as all isolated RNA had been reverse transcribed. Repertoires were generated with immunoSEQ multiplex PCR, while TCRdb's copy carries only in-frame clones and drops some. Counted here are about 220,000 clones, 9.5% to 13% occurring once; the ten biggest clones make up less than 1.5%. V was shortened by 0 bases and J by 0 bases, with 15 bases between the two germline ends. Germline lookup yields CDR1 SGDLS and CDR2 YYNGEE. The CDR3 totals 17 residues. Regarding this clone: The antigen remains unidentified.

This receptor was taken from a man between 18 and 35 years old in good health. The J gene is TRBJ1-1, the V gene TRBV9, with D tentatively TRBD1 (5 bases). The specimen was central memory CD4+ T cells from blood. The CDR3 protein is CASSVVGGGQMNTEAFF. The CDR3 DNA follows: TGTGCCAGCAGCGTAGTTGGAGGTGGACAAATGAACACTGAAGCTTTCTTT.